Here is one TCR beta chain with its context. The antigen is unknown. Profiled with immunoSEQ multiplex PCR; TCRdb holds only in-frame clones, not every one. The sample lists roughly 420,000 clones, roughly 88% occurring once. The sample comes from a study of Ad26.COV2.S vaccination and SARS-CoV-2 variants. In the study overall: Donor joined the COV1001 Ad26.COV2.S trial arm. Study-wide findings and caveats: The placebo group had lower spike-specific TCR breadth than the vaccine recipients did.

Stated treatment: roughly 18 received Ad26.COV2.S at low or high dose, single or two shots; about 5 received placebo; per-sample allocation not given. Day 63 following the first vaccine or placebo injection was when the samples were taken. In Boston, an adult donor aged 18-55 years took part. An Ad26 vector expressing Wuhan-strain SARS-CoV-2 spike constituted the vaccine. Germline V gives CDR1 SNHLY, CDR2 FYNNEI. V was trimmed by 7 bases and J by 4 bases, leaving 20 bases between them. This CDR3 region has 15 residues. The chain carries TRBV2 and TRBJ2-7; D could derive from TRBD1 or TRBD2 (5 bases each). The input for sequencing was peripheral blood, taken in a trial of Ad26.COV2.S vaccine versus placebo. The sequence was collected from a person between 18 and 59 years old who received the Ad26.COV2.S COVID-19 vaccine or a placebo. DNA of the CDR3: TGTGCCAGCAACCTTCCCGGGACGTTAAAATACGAGCAGTACTTC. This sequence encodes CASNLPGTLKYEQYF.